A single TCR beta chain is shown here with its context. The CDR3 is made up of 17 amino acids. Trimming removed 3 bases from V and 0 bases from J; junction bases left unmatched: 5. Germline-derived CDR1 and CDR2 are LGHNA and YNFKEQ. Next came a second PCR, run for about 7 to 12 cycles, which used a sample-barcoded 5' primer along with a J-beta primer mix. MiXCR, applied by TCRdb to the 5' RACE reads, yields one record per CDR3 protein. The sample has roughly 1,000,000 distinct CDR3 sequences, 20% to 25% seen once. These data originate in a study of blood T cells in healthy people across ages. In addition, the sample was reused for a study of T cells of mothers and their children. Turning to that study: Thymic selection molds TCR recombination output in a comparable way in related and unrelated pairs.

The source of this sequence is a girl aged 2-10 years in good health. The sequenced sample was blood. The chain uses TRBV4-2 and TRBJ2-6; TRBD1 matches at 7 bases. The DNA of the CDR3 is TGTGCCAGCAGCCAGGTGACAGGGCCCTCTGGGGCCAACGTCCTGACTTTC. Its translation: CASSQVTGPSGANVLTF.